This T cell receptor (beta chain) was profiled in a study of breast tumors, draining lymph nodes, adjacent tissues. Whole-study findings and limits: Data only fit, rather than demonstrated, lymph node origin of most tumor T cells. Tumor and nontumor repertoires were significantly more similar in luminal-like than in basal-like breast cancer.

TCRdb ran MiXCR on the multiplex PCR reads and lists one entry per CDR3 protein. The data hold around 140,000 distinct CDR3 sequences, with about 30% observed a single time. This clonotype was observed at least ten times. Antigen: not known. The lymph nodes were axillary draining lymph nodes from breast cancer patients. This TCR was recovered from a female donor with breast cancer. Some clones in this sample may be carry-over from other donors' samples. The sequencing sample was made of axillary lymph node tissue.

The CDR3 DNA reads as TGTGCCAGCAGCCCGGACTCCTACAATGAGCAGTTCTTC. Protein sequence: CASSPDSYNEQFF. The chain has TRBV18 and TRBJ2-1; no definite D call. From germline, CDR1 is KGHSH and CDR2 LQKENI. With 8 bases removed from V and 0 bases from J, the gap between germline ends came to 8 bases. This CDR3 is built from 13 residues. Full variable domain (remainder filled in from reference TRBV18 and TRBJ2-1): NAGVMQNPRHLVRRRGQEARLRCSPMKGHSHVYWYRQLPEEGLKFMVYLQKENIIDESGMPKERFSAEFPKEGPSILRIQQVVRGDSAAYFCASSPDSYNEQFFGPGTRLTVL.